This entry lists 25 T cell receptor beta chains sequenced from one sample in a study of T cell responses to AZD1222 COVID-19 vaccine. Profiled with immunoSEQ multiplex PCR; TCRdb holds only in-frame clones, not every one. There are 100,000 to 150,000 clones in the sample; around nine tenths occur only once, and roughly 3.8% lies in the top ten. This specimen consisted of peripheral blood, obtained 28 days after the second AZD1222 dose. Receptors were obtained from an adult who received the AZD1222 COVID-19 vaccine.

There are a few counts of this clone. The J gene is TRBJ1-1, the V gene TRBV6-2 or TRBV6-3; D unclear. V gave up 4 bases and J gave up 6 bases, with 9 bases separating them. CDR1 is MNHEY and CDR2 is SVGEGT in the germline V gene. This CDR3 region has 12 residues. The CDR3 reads CASSSTTAEAFF. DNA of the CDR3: TGTGCCAGCAGTTCCACAACGGCTGAAGCTTTCTTT.

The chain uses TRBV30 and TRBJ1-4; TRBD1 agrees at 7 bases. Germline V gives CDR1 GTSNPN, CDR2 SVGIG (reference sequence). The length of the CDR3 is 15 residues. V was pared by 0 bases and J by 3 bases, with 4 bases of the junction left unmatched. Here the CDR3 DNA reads TGTGCCTGGAGTGTACTAGGGGGCCCTAATGAAAAACTGTTTTTT. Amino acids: CAWSVLGGPNEKLFF.

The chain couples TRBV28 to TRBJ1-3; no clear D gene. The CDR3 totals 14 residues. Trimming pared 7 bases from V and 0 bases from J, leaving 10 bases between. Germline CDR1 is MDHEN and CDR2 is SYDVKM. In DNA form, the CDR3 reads TGTGCCAGCAAAAGGGCCAGCTCTGGAAACACCATATATTTT. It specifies CASKRASSGNTIYF.

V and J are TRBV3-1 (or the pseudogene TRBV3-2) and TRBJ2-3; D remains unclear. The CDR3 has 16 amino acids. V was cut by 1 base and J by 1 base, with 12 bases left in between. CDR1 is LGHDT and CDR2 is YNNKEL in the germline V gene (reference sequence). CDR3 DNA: TGTGCCAGCAGCCAAGCTCGAGGCAGAGGCACAGATACGCAGTATTTT. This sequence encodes CASSQARGRGTDTQYF.

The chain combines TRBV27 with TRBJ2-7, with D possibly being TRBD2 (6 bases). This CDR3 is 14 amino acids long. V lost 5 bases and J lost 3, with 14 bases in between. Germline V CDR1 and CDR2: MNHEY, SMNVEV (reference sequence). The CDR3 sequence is CASSPTSGVYEQYF. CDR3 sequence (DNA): TGTGCCAGCAGTCCGACCTCGGGGGTCTACGAGCAGTACTTC.

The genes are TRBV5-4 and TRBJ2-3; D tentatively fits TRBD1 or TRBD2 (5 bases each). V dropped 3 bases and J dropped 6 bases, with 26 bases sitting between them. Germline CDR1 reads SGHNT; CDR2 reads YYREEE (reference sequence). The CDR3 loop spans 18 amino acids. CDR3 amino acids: CASSWSDKDPGAWDTQYF. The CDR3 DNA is TGTGCCAGCAGCTGGAGTGATAAGGACCCCGGGGCGTGGGATACGCAGTATTTT.

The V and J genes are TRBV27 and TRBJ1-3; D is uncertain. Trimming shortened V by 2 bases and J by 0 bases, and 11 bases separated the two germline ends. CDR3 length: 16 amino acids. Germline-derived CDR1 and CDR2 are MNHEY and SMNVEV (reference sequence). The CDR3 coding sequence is TGTGCCAGCAGTTTAAGTCCCCTAGACTCTGGAAACACCATATATTTT. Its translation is CASSLSPLDSGNTIYF.

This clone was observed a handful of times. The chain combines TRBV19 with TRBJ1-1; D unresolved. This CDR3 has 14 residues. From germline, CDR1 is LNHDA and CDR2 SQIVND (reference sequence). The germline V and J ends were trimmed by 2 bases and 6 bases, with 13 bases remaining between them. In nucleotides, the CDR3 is TGTGCCAGTAGTATACACGTCCTAAGGCCTGAAGCTTTCTTT. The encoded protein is CASSIHVLRPEAFF. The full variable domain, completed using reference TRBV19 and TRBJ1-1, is DGGITQSPKYLFRKEGQNVTLSCEQNLNHDAMYWYRQDPGQGLRLIYYSQIVNDFQKGDIAEGYSVSREKKESFPLTVTSAQKNPTAFYLCASSIHVLRPEAFFGQGTRLTVV.

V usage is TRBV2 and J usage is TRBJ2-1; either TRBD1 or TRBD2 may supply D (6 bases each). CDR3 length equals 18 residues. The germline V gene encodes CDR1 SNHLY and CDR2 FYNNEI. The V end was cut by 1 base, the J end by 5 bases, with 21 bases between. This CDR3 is CASSEVRQLVGGNNEQFF. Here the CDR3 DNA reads TGTGCCAGCAGTGAAGTGCGGCAACTAGTAGGGGGGAACAATGAGCAGTTCTTC.

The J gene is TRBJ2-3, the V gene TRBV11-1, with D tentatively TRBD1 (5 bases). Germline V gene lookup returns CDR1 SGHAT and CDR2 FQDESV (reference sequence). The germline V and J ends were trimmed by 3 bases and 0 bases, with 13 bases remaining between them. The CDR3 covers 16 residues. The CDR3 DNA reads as TGTGCCAGCAGCTTTGACACAGGAAAAAGCACAGATACGCAGTATTTT. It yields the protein CASSFDTGKSTDTQYF.

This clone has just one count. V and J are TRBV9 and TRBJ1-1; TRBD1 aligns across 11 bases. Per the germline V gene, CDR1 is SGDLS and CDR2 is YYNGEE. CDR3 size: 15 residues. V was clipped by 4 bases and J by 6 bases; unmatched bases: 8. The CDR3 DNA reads TGTGCCAGCAGCCTCTTGGGGGGACAGGGGGCTGAAGCTTTCTTT. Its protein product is CASSLLGGQGAEAFF.

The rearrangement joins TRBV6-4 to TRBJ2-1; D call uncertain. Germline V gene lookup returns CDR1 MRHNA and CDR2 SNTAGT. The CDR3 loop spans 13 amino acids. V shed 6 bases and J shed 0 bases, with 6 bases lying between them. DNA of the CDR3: TGTGCCAGCAGCGACAACTCCTACAATGAGCAGTTCTTC. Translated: CASSDNSYNEQFF.

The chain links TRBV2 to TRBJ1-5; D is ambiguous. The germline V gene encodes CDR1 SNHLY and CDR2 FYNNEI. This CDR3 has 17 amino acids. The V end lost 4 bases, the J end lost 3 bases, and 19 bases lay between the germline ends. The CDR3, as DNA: TGTGCCAGCAGTGTCGACTTCCCGAGTAGGGACAATCAGCCCCAGCATTTT. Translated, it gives CASSVDFPSRDNQPQHF.

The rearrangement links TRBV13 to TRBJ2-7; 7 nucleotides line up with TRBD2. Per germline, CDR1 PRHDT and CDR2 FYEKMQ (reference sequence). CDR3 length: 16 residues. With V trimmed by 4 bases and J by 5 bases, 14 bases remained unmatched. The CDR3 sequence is CASSSLEREAADEQYF. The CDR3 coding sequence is TGTGCCAGCAGCTCTCTGGAACGGGAGGCGGCCGACGAGCAGTACTTC.

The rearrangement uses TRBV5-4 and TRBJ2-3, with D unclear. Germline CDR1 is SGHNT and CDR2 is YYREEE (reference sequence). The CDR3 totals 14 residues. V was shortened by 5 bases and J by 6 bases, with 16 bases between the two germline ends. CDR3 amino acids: CASSLSTGPDTQYF. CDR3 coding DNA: TGTGCCAGCAGTTTATCGACCGGCCCCGATACGCAGTATTTT.

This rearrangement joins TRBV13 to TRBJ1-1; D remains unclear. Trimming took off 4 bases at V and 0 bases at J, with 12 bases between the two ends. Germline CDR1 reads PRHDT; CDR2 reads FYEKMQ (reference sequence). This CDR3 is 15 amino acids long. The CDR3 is CASSYVEWLNTEAFF. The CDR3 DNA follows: TGTGCCAGCAGCTACGTCGAGTGGTTGAACACTGAAGCTTTCTTT.

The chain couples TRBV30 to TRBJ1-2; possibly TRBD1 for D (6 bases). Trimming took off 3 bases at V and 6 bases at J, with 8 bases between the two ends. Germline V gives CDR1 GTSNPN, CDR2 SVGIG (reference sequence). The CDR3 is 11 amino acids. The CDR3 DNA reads TGTGCCTGGAGAGGGGGTAATGGCTACACCTTC. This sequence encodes CAWRGGNGYTF.

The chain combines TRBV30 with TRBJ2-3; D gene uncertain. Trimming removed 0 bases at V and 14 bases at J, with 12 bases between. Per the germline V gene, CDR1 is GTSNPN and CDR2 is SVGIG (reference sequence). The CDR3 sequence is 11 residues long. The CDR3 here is CAWSVEYYWYF. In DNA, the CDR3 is TGTGCCTGGAGTGTTGAATATTATTGGTATTTT. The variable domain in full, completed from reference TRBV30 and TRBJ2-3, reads SQTIHQWPATLVQPVGSPLSLECTVEGTSNPNLYWYRQAAGRGLQLLFYSVGIGQISSEVPQNLSASRPQDRQFILSSKKLLLSDSGFYLCAWSVEYYWYFGPGTRLTVL.

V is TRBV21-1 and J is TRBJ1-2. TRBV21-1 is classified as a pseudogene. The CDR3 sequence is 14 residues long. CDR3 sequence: CASSPPGGWYGYTF. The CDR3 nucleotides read TGTGCCAGCAGCCCCCCGGGAGGATGGTATGGCTACACCTTC.

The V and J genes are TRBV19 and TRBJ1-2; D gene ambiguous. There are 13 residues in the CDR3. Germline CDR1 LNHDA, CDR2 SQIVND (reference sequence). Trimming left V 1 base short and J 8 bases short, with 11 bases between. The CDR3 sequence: CASSIGGLGGYTF. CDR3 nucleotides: TGTGCCAGTAGTATAGGAGGGTTGGGAGGCTACACCTTC.

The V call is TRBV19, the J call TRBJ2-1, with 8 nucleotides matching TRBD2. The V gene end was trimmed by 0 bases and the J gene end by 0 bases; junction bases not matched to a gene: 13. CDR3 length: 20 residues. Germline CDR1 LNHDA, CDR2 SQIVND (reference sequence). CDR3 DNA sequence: TGTGCCAGTAGTATAGATCCCCCCGGACTAGCAGGAAGCTCCTACAATGAGCAGTTCTTC. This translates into CASSIDPPGLAGSSYNEQFF.

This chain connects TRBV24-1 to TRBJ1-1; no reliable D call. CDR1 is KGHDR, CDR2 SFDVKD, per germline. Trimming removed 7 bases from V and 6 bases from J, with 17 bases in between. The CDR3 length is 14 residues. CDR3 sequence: CATRSRVGTAEAFF. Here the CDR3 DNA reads TGTGCCACCAGGAGCCGGGTGGGTACCGCTGAAGCTTTCTTT.

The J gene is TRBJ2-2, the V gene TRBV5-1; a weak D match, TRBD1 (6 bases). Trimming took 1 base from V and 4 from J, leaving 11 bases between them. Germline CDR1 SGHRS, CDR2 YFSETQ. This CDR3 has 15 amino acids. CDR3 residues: CASSLTGSGTGELFF. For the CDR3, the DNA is TGCGCCAGCAGCTTGACAGGGTCTGGCACCGGGGAGCTGTTTTTT. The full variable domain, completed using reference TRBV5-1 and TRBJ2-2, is KAGVTQTPRYLIKTRGQQVTLSCSPISGHRSVSWYQQTPGQGLQFLFEYFSETQRNKGNFPGRFSGRQFSNSRSEMNVSTLELGDSALYLCASSLTGSGTGELFFGEGSRLTVL.

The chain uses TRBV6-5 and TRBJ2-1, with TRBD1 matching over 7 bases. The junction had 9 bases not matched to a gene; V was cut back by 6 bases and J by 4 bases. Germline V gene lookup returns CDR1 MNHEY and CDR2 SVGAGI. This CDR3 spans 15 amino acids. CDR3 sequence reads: CASSLLGTEYNEQFF. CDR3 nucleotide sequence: TGTGCCAGCAGCCTACTAGGGACAGAATACAATGAGCAGTTCTTC.

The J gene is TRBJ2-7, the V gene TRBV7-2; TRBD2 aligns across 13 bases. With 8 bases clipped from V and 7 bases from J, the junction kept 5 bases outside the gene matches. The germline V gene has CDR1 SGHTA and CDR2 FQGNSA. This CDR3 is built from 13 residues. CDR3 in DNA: TGTGCCAGCCGACTAGCGGGGGGCCCTGAGCAGTACTTC. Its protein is CASRLAGGPEQYF.